These 4 T cell receptor beta chains originate from one sample sequenced in a study of blood T cell repertoires in COVID-19. Data came from immunoSEQ multiplex PCR; TCRdb stores just in-frame clones and leaves some out. The sample includes 150,000 to 180,000 clones, 78% of them seen just once. The material sequenced was peripheral blood. These receptors all stem from a man older than 75 with acute or convalescent COVID-19.

About this clone itself: Other DNA sequences in the sample encode the same CDR3. The rearrangement links TRBV19 to TRBJ1-5; 9 bases match TRBD1. The CDR3 is 15 amino acids. The V and J ends lost 6 bases and 4 bases, in that order; junction bases with no gene match: 7. Germline V gene data show CDR1 as LNHDA and CDR2 as SQIVND (reference sequence). CDR3 nucleotide sequence: TGTGCCAGTAGCCCGGGACAGGGAGGGAATCAGCCCCAGCATTTT. Translation gives CASSPGQGGNQPQHF.

The chain combines TRBV30 with TRBJ1-6; 9 positions agree with TRBD1. The CDR3 covers 13 residues. The V segment lost 1 base and the J segment 8 bases; nucleotides outside the gene matches: 0. Germline V gene lookup returns CDR1 GTSNPN and CDR2 SVGIG (reference sequence). The CDR3 coding sequence is TGTGCCTGGAGTGGGACAGGGGATTCACCCCTCCACTTT. Translation gives CAWSGTGDSPLHF.

This chain connects TRBV29-1 to TRBJ2-7, with TRBD1 matching 9 bases. The J segment lost 2 bases and the V segment lost 8 bases, leaving 10 bases of the junction unmatched. This CDR3 has 14 residues. Germline assignment: CDR1 SQVTM and CDR2 ANQGSEA. The CDR3 nucleotides read TGCAGCATTACACCCGGGACAGGGACCTACGAGCAGTACTTC. Translating gives CSITPGTGTYEQYF.

V is TRBV3-1 (or the pseudogene TRBV3-2) and J is TRBJ2-1, with 8 bases fitting TRBD2. Unmatched junction bases numbered 5, after V lost 4 bases and J lost 9 bases. The length of the CDR3 is 13 residues. Germline values: CDR1 LGHDT, CDR2 YNNKEL (reference sequence). The CDR3 nucleotides are TGTGCCAGCAGCCGACAGCGGGGGTTTGAGCAGTTCTTC. Amino acids: CASSRQRGFEQFF.